Listed below are T cell receptor beta chains from one sample, sequenced in a study of cytomegalovirus exposure and HLA in healthy donors. The table came from immunoSEQ multiplex PCR; TCRdb's copy has only in-frame clones and leaves some out. This table has about 110,000 clones, around nine tenths appearing once. Sample: PBMCs. The receptors stem from a woman between 18 and 29 years old in good health and CMV-seronegative. Each CDR3 is given with its conserved first and last residue. The order of the fields is V gene, clone size, J gene, D gene, CDR3 protein, CDR3 DNA. A D gene is named only where the DNA matches it firmly. Clone size, where shown, is once, few, many, or a class for clones that have expanded.

>TRBV7-3|-|TRBJ1-1|TRBD1
CASSLGQGTEAFF
TGTGCCAGCAGCTTGGGACAGGGGACTGAAGCTTTCTTT
>TRBV2|-|TRBJ1-4|TRBD1
CASSRGQGSGNEKLFF
TGTGCCAGCAGTAGGGGACAGGGGAGTGGGAATGAAAAACTGTTTTTT
>TRBV27|-|TRBJ1-2|-
CASSLSLGEEGYGGYTF
TGTGCCAGCAGTTTATCCTTGGGGGAGGAGGGGTATGGTGGCTACACCTTC
>TRBV19|-|TRBJ1-4|-
CASSIIFAATNEKLFF
TGTGCCAGTAGTATAATATTCGCGGCAACTAATGAAAAACTGTTTTTT
>TRBV19|-|TRBJ1-4|-
CASSIVGAREKLFF
TGTGCCAGTAGTATAGTGGGGGCGCGAGAAAAACTGTTTTTT
>TRBV20-1|-|TRBJ1-2|-
CSLPDGYTF
TGCAGTCTCCCAGATGGCTACACCTTC
>TRBV30|-|TRBJ1-2|-
CAWWGLPNYGYTF
TGTGCCTGGTGGGGCCTGCCTAACTATGGCTACACCTTC
>TRBV2|-|TRBJ1-4|TRBD1
CASSGQGAVEKLFF
TGTGCCAGCAGCGGACAGGGGGCTGTGGAAAAACTGTTTTTT
>TRBV6-1|-|TRBJ1-4|-
CATRGQPSTNEKLFF
TGTGCCACCCGAGGACAGCCCTCAACTAATGAAAAACTGTTTTTT
>TRBV9|-|TRBJ2-3|-
CASSHSNTQYF
TGTGCCAGCAGCCACTCAAATACGCAGTATTTT
>TRBV11-1|once|TRBJ2-3|-
CASSLVASAYSTDTQYF
TGTGCCAGCAGCTTAGTGGCTAGCGCCTATAGCACAGATACGCAGTATTTT
>TRBV27|-|TRBJ2-1|-
CASSFTGYLPDEQFF
TGTGCCAGCAGTTTCACAGGGTACCTCCCGGATGAGCAGTTCTTC
>TRBV27|-|TRBJ1-6|-
CASSFEGYSPLHF
TGTGCCAGCAGTTTCGAGGGATACTCACCCCTCCACTTT
>TRBV28|-|TRBJ1-1|TRBD1
CASRFQTGKNTEAFF
TGTGCCAGCAGGTTTCAGACAGGGAAGAACACTGAAGCTTTCTTT
>TRBV9|-|TRBJ2-2|-
CASSVYGSGELFF
TGTGCCAGCAGCGTATATGGGAGCGGGGAGCTGTTTTTT
>TRBV19|-|TRBJ1-5|TRBD1
CASSPTGDQPQHF
TGTGCCAGTAGTCCGACAGGGGACCAGCCCCAGCATTTT
>TRBV9|-|TRBJ2-1|-
CASTGGEASSFDEQFF
TGTGCCAGCACGGGTGGGGAGGCCTCCAGTTTCGATGAGCAGTTCTTC
>TRBV27|-|TRBJ2-2|-
CASSLLPGGVGTGELFF
TGTGCCAGCAGTTTATTGCCCGGGGGAGTTGGAACCGGGGAGCTGTTTTTT
>TRBV9|-|TRBJ1-1|-
CASSGRTSNTEAFF
TGTGCCAGCAGCGGAAGGACAAGCAACACTGAAGCTTTCTTT
>TRBV30|-|TRBJ2-5|TRBD2
CAWSVLRLAEIETQYF
TGTGCCTGGAGTGTACTCAGACTAGCGGAGATAGAGACCCAGTACTTC
>TRBV6-4|-|TRBJ2-2|-
CASSESSRGFFTGELFF
TGTGCCAGCAGTGAAAGTTCTAGGGGTTTCTTCACCGGGGAGCTGTTTTTT
>TRBV6-1|-|TRBJ2-5|-
CASSELAGGETQYF
TGTGCCAGCAGTGAACTGGCAGGCGGGGAGACCCAGTACTTC
>TRBV6-6|-|TRBJ2-6|-
CASSLGGGANVLTF
TGTGCCAGCAGTTTAGGGGGTGGGGCCAACGTCCTGACTTTC
>TRBV29-1|once|TRBJ1-2|-
CSAKTFGGYGYTF
TGCAGCGCAAAGACTTTCGGGGGCTATGGCTACACCTTC
>TRBV7-9|-|TRBJ2-3|TRBD2
CASSLGLAASTDTQYF
TGTGCCAGCAGCTTAGGGCTAGCGGCTAGCACAGATACGCAGTATTTT
>TRBV7-2|once|TRBJ2-7|-
CASSLPTRLTHEQYF
TGTGCCAGCAGCTTGCCGACTAGATTAACCCACGAGCAGTACTTC
>TRBV5-4|few|TRBJ2-7|TRBD2
CASSRVWGGAGEQYF
TGTGCCAGCAGCCGGGTGTGGGGGGGAGCAGGCGAGCAGTACTTC
>TRBV7-2|-|TRBJ1-3|-
CASSLYLRGTGNTIYF
TGTGCCAGCAGCTTATATTTAAGGGGAACTGGAAACACCATATATTTT
>TRBV4-2|-|TRBJ2-1|TRBD2
CASSQVNSGLAMDEQFF
TGTGCCAGCAGCCAAGTCAATTCGGGACTAGCAATGGATGAGCAGTTCTTC